This T cell receptor (beta chain) was sequenced in a study of cytomegalovirus exposure and HLA in healthy donors. 13 Jbeta primers and 60 Vbeta primers were used for the PCR. Source study methods: The count from a later analysis was 79 million or so unique TCR beta chains, some 10 million of them shared. The assay was immunoSEQ multiplex PCR, and TCRdb's table has in-frame clones only and misses some. V, J and clone size were drawn from that table, and D and trimming were deduced from the DNA. The table for this sample gives 180,000 or so clones. Source material: PBMCs. The TCR was taken from a woman aged 18-30 years in good health and CMV-seropositive.

CDR3: CASSNPTGTGAYEQYF. The CDR3 DNA reads as TGTGCCAGCAGCAATCCGACCGGGACAGGGGCCTACGAGCAGTACTTC. The V and J genes are TRBV5-6 and TRBJ2-7; 10 nucleotides align to TRBD1. From germline, CDR1 is SGHDT and CDR2 YYEEEE. Unmatched junction bases numbered 9, after V lost 4 bases and J lost 2 bases. This CDR3 has 16 residues.